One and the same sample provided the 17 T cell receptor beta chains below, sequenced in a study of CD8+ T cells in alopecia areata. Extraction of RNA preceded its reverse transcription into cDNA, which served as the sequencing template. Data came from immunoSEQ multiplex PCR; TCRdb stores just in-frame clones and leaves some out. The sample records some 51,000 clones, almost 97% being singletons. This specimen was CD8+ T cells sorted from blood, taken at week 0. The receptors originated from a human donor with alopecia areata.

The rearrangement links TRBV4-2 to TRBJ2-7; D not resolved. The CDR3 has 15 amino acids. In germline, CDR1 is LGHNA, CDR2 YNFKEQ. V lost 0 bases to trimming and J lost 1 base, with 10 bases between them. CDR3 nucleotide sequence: TGTGCCAGCAGCCAAGATCACGGGCAATCCTACGAGCAGTACTTC. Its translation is CASSQDHGQSYEQYF.

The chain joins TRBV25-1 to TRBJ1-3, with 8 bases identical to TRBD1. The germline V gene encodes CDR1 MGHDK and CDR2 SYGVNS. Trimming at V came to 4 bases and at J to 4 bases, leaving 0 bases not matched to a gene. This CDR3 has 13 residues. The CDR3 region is CASSGTGGNTIYF. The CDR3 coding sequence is TGTGCCAGCAGTGGGACAGGGGGAAACACCATATATTTT.

This CDR3 reads CASSQGTSGEDTQYF. The CDR3 DNA follows: TGTGCCAGCAGCCAGGGGACTAGCGGGGAGGATACGCAGTATTTT. The chain carries TRBV7-9 and TRBJ2-3; TRBD2 aligns across 13 bases. This CDR3 spans 15 amino acids. Germline CDR1 reads SEHNR; CDR2 reads FQNEAQ (reference sequence). The V gene end was trimmed by 5 bases and the J gene end by 6 bases; junction bases not matched to a gene: 5. The full variable domain, with the rest looked up from reference TRBV7-9 and TRBJ2-3, is DTGVSQNPRHKITKRGQNVTFRCDPISEHNRLYWYRQTLGQGPEFLTYFQNEAQLEKSRLLSDRFSAERPKGSFSTLEIQRTEQGDSAMYLCASSQGTSGEDTQYFGPGTRLTVL.

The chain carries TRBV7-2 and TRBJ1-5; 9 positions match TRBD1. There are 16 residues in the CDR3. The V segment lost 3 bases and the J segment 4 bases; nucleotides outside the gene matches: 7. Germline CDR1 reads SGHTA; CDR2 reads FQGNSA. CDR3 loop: CASSFSLGQGNQPQHF. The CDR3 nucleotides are TGTGCCAGCAGCTTCTCGCTGGGACAGGGAAATCAGCCCCAGCATTTT.

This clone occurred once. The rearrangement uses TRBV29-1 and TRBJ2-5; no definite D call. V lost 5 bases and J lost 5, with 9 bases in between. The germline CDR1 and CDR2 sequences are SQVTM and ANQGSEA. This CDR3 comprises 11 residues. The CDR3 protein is CSVRAWETQYF. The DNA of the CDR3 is TGCAGCGTTCGGGCGTGGGAGACCCAGTACTTC.

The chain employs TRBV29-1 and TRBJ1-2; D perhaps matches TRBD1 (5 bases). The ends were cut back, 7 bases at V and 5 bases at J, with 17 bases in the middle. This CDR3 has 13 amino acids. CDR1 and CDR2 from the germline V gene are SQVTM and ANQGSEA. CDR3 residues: CSARTGGEYGYTF. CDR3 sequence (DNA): TGCAGCGCTAGGACGGGGGGGGAGTATGGCTACACCTTC.

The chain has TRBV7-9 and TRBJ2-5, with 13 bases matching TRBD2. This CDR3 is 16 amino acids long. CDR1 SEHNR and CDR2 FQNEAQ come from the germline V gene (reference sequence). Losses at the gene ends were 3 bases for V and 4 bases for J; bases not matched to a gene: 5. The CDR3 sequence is CASSFRLAGGRETQYF. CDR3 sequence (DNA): TGTGCCAGCAGCTTTCGACTAGCGGGGGGCCGAGAGACCCAGTACTTC. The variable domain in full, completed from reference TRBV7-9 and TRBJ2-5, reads DTGVSQNPRHKITKRGQNVTFRCDPISEHNRLYWYRQTLGQGPEFLTYFQNEAQLEKSRLLSDRFSAERPKGSFSTLEIQRTEQGDSAMYLCASSFRLAGGRETQYFGPGTRLLVL.

CDR3 nucleotide sequence: TGTGCCAGCACAGCAGGGGAATTGACTGGCTACACCTTC. Protein product: CASTAGELTGYTF. The chain has TRBV6-5 and TRBJ1-2, with D possibly matching TRBD1 (6 bases). V gave up 7 bases and J gave up 7 bases, with 16 bases separating them. The CDR3 contains 13 residues. Germline V gene data show CDR1 as MNHEY and CDR2 as SVGAGI.

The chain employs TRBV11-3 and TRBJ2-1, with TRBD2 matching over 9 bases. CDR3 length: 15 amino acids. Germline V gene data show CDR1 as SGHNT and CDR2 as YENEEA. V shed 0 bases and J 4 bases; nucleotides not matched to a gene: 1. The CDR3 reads CASSLERGGYNEQFF. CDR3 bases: TGTGCCAGCAGCTTAGAGCGGGGGGGTTACAATGAGCAGTTCTTC.

The CDR3 DNA follows: TGTGCCAGCAGTTACTCCGCTAGCGGGGGAAGGGATACGCAGTATTTT. Its translation: CASSYSASGGRDTQYF. The chain is built from TRBV6-6 and TRBJ2-3; 10 bases match TRBD2. Germline values: CDR1 MNHNY, CDR2 SVGAGI (reference sequence). V trimming: 0 bases; J trimming: 6 bases; junction bases outside the gene matches: 6. This CDR3 is built from 16 residues.

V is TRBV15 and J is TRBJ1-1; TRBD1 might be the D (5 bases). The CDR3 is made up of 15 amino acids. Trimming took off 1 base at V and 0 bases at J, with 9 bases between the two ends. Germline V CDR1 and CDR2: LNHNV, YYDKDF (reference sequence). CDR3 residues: CATSRVGGLNTEAFF. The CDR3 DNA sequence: TGTGCCACCAGCAGAGTCGGGGGATTGAACACTGAAGCTTTCTTT.

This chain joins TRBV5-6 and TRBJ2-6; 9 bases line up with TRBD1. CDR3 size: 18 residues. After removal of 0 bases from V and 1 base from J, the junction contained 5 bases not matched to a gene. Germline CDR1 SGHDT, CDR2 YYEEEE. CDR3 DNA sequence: TGTGCCAGCAGCTTGGATCCGGGACAGGGATCTGGGGCCAACGTCCTGACTTTC. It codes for CASSLDPGQGSGANVLTF.

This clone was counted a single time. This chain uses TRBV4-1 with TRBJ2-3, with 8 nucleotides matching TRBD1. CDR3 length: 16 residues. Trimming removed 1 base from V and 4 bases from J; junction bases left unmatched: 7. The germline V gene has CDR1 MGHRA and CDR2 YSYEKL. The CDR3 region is CASSQGQGLIADTQYF. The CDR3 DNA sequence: TGCGCCAGCAGCCAAGGACAGGGGTTAATCGCAGATACGCAGTATTTT.

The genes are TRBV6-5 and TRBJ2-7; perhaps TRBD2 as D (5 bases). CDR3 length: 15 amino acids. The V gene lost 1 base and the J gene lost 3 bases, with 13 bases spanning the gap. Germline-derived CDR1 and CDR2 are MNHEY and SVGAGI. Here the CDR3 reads CASSYFEGADYEQYF. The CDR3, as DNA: TGTGCCAGCAGTTACTTCGAGGGCGCGGACTACGAGCAGTACTTC.

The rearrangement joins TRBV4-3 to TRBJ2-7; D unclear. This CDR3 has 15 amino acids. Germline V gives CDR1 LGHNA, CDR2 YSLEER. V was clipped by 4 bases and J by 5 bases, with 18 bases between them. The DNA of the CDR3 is TGCGCCAGCAGCCCCCGGTCGGAAACCGGTGACGAGCAGTACTTC. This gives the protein CASSPRSETGDEQYF.

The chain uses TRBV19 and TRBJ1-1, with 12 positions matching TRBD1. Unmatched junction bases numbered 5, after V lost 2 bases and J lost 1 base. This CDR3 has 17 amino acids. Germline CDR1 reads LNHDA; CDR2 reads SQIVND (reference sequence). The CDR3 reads CASSINRDRGPNTEAFF. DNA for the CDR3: TGTGCCAGTAGTATAAACCGGGACAGGGGGCCGAACACTGAAGCTTTCTTT. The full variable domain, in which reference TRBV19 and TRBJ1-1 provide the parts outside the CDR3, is DGGITQSPKYLFRKEGQNVTLSCEQNLNHDAMYWYRQDPGQGLRLIYYSQIVNDFQKGDIAEGYSVSREKKESFPLTVTSAQKNPTAFYLCASSINRDRGPNTEAFFGQGTRLTVV.

The CDR3 DNA is TGTGCCAGCAGACATACAGGGGCCCACCAAGAGACCCAGTACTTC. Protein: CASRHTGAHQETQYF. The chain carries TRBV7-9 and TRBJ2-5, with 7 positions matching TRBD1. J gave up 0 bases and V 6 bases, and 7 bases lay outside the gene matches. CDR1 and CDR2 (germline): SEHNR, FQNEAQ (reference sequence). The CDR3 contains 15 residues.